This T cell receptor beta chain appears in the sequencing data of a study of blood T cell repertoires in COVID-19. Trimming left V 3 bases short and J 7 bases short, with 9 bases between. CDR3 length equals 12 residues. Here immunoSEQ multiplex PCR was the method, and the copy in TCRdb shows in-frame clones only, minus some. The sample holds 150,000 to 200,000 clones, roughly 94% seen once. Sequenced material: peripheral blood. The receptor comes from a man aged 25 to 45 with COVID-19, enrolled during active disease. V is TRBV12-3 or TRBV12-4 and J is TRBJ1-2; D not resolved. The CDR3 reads CASSFGVGGYTF. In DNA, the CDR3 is TGTGCCAGCAGTTTCGGGGTGGGTGGCTACACCTTC.